This T cell receptor (beta chain) was found in a study of blood T cell repertoires in COVID-19. The table came from immunoSEQ multiplex PCR; TCRdb's copy has only in-frame clones and leaves some out. The sample comprises 15,000 to 16,000 clones, 80% to 90% of which are singletons, and under 45% rests with the top ten. Sequencing was carried out using peripheral blood. This sequence originates from a man in his 70s in a cohort sampled during active COVID-19.

CDR3 region: CASSPQPGEGAFF. DNA of the CDR3: TGTGCCAGCAGCCCGCAACCCGGGGAGGGAGCTTTCTTT. The rearrangement joins TRBV7-3 to TRBJ1-1; D call uncertain. The CDR3 loop spans 13 amino acids. Trimming took off 5 bases at V and 10 bases at J, with 17 bases between the two ends. Germline CDR1 and CDR2: SGHTA and FQGTGA.